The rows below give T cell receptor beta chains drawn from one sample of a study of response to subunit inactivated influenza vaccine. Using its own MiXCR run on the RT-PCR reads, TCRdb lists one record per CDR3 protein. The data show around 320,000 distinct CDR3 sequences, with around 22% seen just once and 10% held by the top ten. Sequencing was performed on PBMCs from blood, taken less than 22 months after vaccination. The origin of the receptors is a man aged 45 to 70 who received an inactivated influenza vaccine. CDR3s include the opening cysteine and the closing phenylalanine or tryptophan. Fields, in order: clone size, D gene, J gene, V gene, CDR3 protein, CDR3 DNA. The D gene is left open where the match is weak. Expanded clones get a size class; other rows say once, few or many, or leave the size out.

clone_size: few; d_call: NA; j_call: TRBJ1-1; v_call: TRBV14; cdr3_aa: CASSQDGGYTEAFF; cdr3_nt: TGTGCCAGCAGCCAGGACGGCGGGTACACTGAAGCTTTCTTT
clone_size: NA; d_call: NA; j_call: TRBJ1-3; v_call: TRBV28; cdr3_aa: CASSGGRISGNTIYF; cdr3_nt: TGTGCCAGCAGTGGGGGACGTATCTCTGGAAACACCATATATTTT
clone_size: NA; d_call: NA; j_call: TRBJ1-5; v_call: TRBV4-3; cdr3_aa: CASSQATGSQPQHF; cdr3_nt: TGCGCCAGCAGCCAGGCGACAGGTTCTCAGCCCCAGCATTTT
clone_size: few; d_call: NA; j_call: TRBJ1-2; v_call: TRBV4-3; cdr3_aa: CASSQDLGDLANYGYTF; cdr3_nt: TGCGCCAGCAGCCAAGATTTAGGTGATTTAGCTAACTATGGCTACACCTTC
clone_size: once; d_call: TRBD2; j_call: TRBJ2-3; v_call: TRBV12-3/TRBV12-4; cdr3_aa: CASSLVRAGAPTYITDTQYF; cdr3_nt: TGTGCCAGCAGTTTAGTTCGAGCGGGGGCCCCCACATATATCACAGATACGCAGTATTTT
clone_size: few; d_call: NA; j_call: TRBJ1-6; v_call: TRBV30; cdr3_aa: CAWSVTRTQRHNSPLHF; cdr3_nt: TGTGCCTGGAGTGTAACCAGGACCCAACGCCATAATTCACCCCTCCACTTT
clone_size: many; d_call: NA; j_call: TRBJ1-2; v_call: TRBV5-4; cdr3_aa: CASSPGGANYGYTF; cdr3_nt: TGTGCCAGCAGCCCCGGCGGAGCTAACTATGGCTACACCTTC
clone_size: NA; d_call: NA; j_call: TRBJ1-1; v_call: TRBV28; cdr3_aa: CARSWAGKGPMNTEAFF; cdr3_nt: TGTGCCAGATCATGGGCAGGGAAGGGACCTATGAACACTGAAGCTTTCTTT
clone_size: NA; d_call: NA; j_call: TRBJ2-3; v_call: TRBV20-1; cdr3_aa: CSAREGYKSQYF; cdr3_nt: TGCAGTGCTAGAGAGGGTTACAAATCGCAGTATTTT
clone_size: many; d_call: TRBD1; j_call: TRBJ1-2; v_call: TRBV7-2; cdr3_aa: CASRDDRVYYGYTF; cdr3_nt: TGTGCCAGCAGAGACGACAGGGTGTACTATGGCTACACCTTC
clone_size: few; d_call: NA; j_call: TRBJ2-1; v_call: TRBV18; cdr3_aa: CASSPQGQALNEQFF; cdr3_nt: TGTGCCAGCTCACCACAGGGTCAGGCCCTAAATGAGCAGTTCTTC
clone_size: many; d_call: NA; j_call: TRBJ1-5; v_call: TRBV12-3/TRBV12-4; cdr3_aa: CASSLGRGNQPQHF; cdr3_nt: TGTGCCAGCAGTTTAGGTAGGGGCAATCAGCCCCAGCATTTT
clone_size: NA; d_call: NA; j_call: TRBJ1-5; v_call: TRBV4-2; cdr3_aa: CASSQEGGTGARAPQHF; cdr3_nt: TGTGCCAGCAGCCAAGAGGGGGGGACGGGGGCCCGAGCGCCCCAGCATTTT
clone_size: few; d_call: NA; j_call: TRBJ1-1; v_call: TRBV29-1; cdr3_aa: CSVSGQVDTEAFF; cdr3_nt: TGCAGCGTTTCGGGGCAGGTGGACACTGAAGCTTTCTTT
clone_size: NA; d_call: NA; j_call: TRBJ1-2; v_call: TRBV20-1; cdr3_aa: CSDDGYTF; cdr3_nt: TGCAGTGACGATGGCTACACCTTC
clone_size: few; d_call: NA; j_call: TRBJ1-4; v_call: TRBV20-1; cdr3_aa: CSARGGVGEKLFF; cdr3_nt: TGCAGTGCTAGAGGGGGGGTAGGGGAAAAACTGTTTTTT
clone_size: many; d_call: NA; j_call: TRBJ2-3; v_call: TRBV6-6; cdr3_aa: CASSYRYWDTQYF; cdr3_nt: TGTGCCAGCAGTTACCGTTACTGGGATACGCAGTATTTT
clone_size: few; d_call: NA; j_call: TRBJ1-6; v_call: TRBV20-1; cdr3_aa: CSAPDRMGSSYNSPLHF; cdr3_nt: TGCAGTGCTCCCGACAGAATGGGCAGCTCCTATAATTCACCCCTCCACTTT
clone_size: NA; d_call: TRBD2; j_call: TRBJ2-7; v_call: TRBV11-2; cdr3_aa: CASSWGLAGLGEQYF; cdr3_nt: TGTGCCAGCAGCTGGGGACTAGCGGGATTAGGGGAGCAGTACTTC
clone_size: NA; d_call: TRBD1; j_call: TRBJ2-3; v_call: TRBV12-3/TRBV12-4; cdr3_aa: CASSRYRDRREDTQYF; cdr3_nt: TGTGCCAGCAGTCGATACCGGGACAGGAGGGAAGATACGCAGTATTTT
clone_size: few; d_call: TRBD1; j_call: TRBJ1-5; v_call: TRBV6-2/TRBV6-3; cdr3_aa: CASSHRGQQPQHF; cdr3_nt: TGTGCCAGCAGTCACAGGGGGCAACAGCCCCAGCATTTT
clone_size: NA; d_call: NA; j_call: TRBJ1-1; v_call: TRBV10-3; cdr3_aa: CAISEGAVTEAFF; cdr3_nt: TGTGCCATCAGTGAGGGGGCGGTCACTGAAGCTTTCTTT
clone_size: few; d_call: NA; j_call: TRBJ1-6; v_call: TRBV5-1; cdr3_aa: CASSSGQNSPLHF; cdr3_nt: TGCGCCAGCAGCTCCGGACAGAATTCACCCCTCCACTTT
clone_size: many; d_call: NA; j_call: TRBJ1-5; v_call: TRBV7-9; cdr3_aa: CASSLGEGQPQHF; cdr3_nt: TGTGCCAGCAGCTTAGGAGAAGGCCAGCCCCAGCATTTT
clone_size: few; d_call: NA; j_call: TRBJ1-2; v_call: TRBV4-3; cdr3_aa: CASSQDGRGIYGYTF; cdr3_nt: TGCGCCAGCAGCCAAGATGGGAGGGGAATCTATGGCTACACCTTC
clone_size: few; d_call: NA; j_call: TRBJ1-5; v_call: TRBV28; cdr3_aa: CASRTGKLDVNQPQHF; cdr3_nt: TGTGCCAGCAGAACCGGGAAATTGGATGTCAATCAGCCCCAGCATTTT
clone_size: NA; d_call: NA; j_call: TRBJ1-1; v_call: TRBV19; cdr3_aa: CASGWQNTEAFF; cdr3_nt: TGTGCCAGTGGATGGCAGAACACTGAAGCTTTCTTT
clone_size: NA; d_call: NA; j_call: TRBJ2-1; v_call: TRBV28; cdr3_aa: CASVSPRGRVHEQFF; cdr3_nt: TGTGCCAGCGTCTCCCCTCGGGGCCGTGTGCATGAGCAGTTCTTC
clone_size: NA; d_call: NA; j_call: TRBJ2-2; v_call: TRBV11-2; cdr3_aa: CASSFSQNTGELFF; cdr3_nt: TGTGCCAGCAGCTTTTCACAGAACACCGGGGAGCTGTTTTTT
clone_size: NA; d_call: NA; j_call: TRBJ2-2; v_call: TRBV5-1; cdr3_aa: CASSFEGELFF; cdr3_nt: TGCGCCAGCAGCTTCGAGGGGGAGCTGTTTTTT
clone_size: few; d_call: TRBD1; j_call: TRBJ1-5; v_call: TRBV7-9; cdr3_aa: CASSSDRLYHSNQPQHF; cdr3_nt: TGTGCCAGCAGCTCGGACAGGCTCTACCATAGCAATCAGCCCCAGCATTTT
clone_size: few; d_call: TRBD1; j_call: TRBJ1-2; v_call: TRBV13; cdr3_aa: CASSSTGTGFNPGGYTF; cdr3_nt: TGTGCCAGCAGCTCGACAGGGACAGGGTTTAATCCAGGTGGCTACACCTTC
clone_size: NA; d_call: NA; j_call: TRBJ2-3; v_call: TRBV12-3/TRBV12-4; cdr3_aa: CASSSPTDTQYF; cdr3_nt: TGTGCCAGCAGTTCACCCACAGATACGCAGTATTTT
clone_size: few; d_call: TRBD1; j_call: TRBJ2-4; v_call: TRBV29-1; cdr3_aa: CSGTGGAKNIQYF; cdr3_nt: TGCAGCGGTACAGGGGGCGCCAAAAACATTCAGTACTTC
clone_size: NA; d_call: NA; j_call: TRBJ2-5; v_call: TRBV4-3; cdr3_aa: CASSQSPTRGETQYF; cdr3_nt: TGCGCCAGCAGCCAATCTCCCACTAGAGGGGAGACCCAGTACTTC
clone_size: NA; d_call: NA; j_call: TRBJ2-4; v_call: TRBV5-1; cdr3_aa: CASSLGPPTQAKNIQYF; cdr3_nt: TGCGCCAGCAGCTTGGGCCCCCCGACCCAAGCCAAAAACATTCAGTACTTC
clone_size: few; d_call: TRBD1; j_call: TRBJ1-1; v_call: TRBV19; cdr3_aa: CATKGQEAIEAFF; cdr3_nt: TGTGCCACCAAGGGACAGGAGGCCATTGAAGCTTTCTTT
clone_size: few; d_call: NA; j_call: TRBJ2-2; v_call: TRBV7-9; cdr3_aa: CASSQTNSGELFF; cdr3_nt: TGTGCCAGCAGCCAAACAAATTCCGGGGAGCTGTTTTTT
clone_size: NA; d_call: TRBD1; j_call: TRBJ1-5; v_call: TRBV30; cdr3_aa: CAWNYGAGGSQPQHF; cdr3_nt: TGTGCCTGGAATTACGGGGCAGGGGGAAGTCAGCCCCAGCATTTT
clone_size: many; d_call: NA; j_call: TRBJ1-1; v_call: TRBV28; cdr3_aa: CASSRNPNTEAFF; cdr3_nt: TGTGCCAGCAGTAGAAATCCGAACACTGAAGCTTTCTTT
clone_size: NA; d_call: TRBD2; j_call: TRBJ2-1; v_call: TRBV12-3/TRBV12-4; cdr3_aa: CASSFLAGRAFDEQFF; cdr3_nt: TGTGCCAGCAGTTTTCTGGCCGGGAGGGCTTTCGATGAGCAGTTCTTC
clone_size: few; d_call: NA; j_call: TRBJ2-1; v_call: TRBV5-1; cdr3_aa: CASSLILSNGEQFF; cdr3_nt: TGCGCCAGCAGCTTAATTTTAAGCAACGGTGAGCAGTTCTTC
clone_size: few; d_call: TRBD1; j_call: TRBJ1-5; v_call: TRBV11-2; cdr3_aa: CASSLDSPRQGPEFGNQPQHF; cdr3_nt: TGTGCCAGCAGCTTAGATTCCCCTAGACAGGGACCTGAATTTGGCAATCAGCCCCAGCATTTT
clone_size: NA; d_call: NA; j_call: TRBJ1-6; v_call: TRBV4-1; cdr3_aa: CASSQDVQERGVLGSPLHF; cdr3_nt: TGCGCCAGCAGCCAAGACGTTCAGGAGAGGGGCGTTTTGGGATCACCCCTCCACTTT
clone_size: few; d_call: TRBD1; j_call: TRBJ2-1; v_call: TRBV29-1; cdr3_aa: CSVGPRGRGNEQFF; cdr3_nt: TGCAGCGTCGGACCCAGGGGGCGAGGAAATGAGCAGTTCTTC
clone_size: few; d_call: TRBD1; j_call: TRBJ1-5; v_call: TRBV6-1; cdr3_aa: CASSEMNRGVNQPQHF; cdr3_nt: TGTGCCAGCAGTGAAATGAACAGGGGGGTCAATCAGCCCCAGCATTTT
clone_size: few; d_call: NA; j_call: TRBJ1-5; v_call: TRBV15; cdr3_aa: CATSRDMGRGQPQHF; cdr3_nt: TGTGCCACCAGCAGAGATATGGGGAGGGGTCAGCCCCAGCATTTT
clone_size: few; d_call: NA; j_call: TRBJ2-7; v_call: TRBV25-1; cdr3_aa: CASTGTYSYEQYF; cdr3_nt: TGTGCCAGCACCGGGACTTATTCCTACGAGCAGTACTTC
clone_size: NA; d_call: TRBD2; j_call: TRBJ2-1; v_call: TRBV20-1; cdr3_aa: CSASKRETGNEQFF; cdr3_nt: TGCAGTGCTAGTAAGCGGGAGACGGGGAATGAGCAGTTCTTC
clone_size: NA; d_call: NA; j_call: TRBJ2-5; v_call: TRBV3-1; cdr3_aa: CASSQGGGWQETQYF; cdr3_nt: TGTGCCAGCAGCCAAGGCGGGGGCTGGCAAGAGACCCAGTACTTC
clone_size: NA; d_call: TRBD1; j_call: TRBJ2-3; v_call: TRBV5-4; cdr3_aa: CASSSRDRGTDTQYF; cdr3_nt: TGTGCCAGCAGCTCCCGGGACAGGGGCACAGATACGCAGTATTTT
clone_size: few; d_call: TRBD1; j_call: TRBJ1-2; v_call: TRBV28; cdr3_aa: CASSRRDRGLYGYTF; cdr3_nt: TGTGCCAGCAGCCGCCGGGACAGGGGCCTCTATGGCTACACCTTC
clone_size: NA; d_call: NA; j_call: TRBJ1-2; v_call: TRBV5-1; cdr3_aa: CASRIEGYYGYTF; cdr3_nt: TGCGCCAGCAGAATCGAGGGATACTATGGCTACACCTTC
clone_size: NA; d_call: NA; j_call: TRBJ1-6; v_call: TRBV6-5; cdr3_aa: CASSYTGSSYNSPLHF; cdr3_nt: TGTGCCAGCAGTTACACAGGAAGCTCCTATAATTCACCCCTCCACTTT
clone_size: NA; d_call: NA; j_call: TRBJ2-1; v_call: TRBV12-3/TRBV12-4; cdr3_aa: CASSFSYNEQFF; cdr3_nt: TGTGCCAGCAGTTTCTCGTACAATGAGCAGTTCTTC
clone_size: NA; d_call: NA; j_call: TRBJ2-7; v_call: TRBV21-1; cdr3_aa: CASSKSGDRADEQYF; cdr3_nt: TGTGCCAGCAGCAAATCGGGGGATAGGGCTGACGAGCAGTACTTC